This T cell receptor beta chain was sequenced during a study of cytomegalovirus exposure and HLA in healthy donors. The method was immunoSEQ multiplex PCR; TCRdb's version includes in-frame clones alone and lacks a portion of them. The table includes under 150,000 clones, 70% to 90% detected once. Notes on the study in general: Associated with cytomegalovirus, according to the listing, were some 180 TCR beta chains.

The V gene's germline CDR1 is LNHDA and CDR2 SQIVND (reference sequence). J was trimmed by 4 bases and V by 2 bases; bases with no gene match: 2. This CDR3 is 15 amino acids long. The donors were part of the roughly 130-subject validation cohort, which stood apart from the roughly 700-subject first cohort. As to this clone: The antigen remains undetermined.

This sequence originates from a woman aged 18 to 35 in good health and CMV-seropositive. The material sequenced was PBMCs. The chain uses TRBV19 and TRBJ2-2, with 9 bases aligning to TRBD1. The DNA of the CDR3 is TGTGCCAGTAGTATAAGGACAGGGGTCACCGGGGAGCTGTTTTTT. This codes for CASSIRTGVTGELFF.